Below are 27 T cell receptor beta chains sequenced from a single sample in a study of cytomegalovirus exposure and HLA in healthy donors. Primers for the PCR totalled 60 Vbeta and 13 Jbeta. TCRdb's table, derived via immunoSEQ multiplex PCR, lists solely in-frame clones and lacks some. Of around 88,000 clones in the sample, around 67% are singletons; the top ten hold 1.8%. Sequenced: PBMCs. The receptors were gathered from a male donor in good health and CMV-seronegative.

This chain connects TRBV5-6 to TRBJ2-5, with D perhaps matching TRBD2 (6 bases). The DNA end lines up better with TRBJ2-7; the J call may be wrong. Per the germline V gene, CDR1 is SGHDT and CDR2 is YYEEEE. The CDR3 is made up of 13 amino acids. CDR3 nucleotide sequence: TGTGCCAGCAGCTTGTCCGGGAGTGGCGAGCAGTACTTC. It specifies CASSLSGSGEQYF.

This sequence joins TRBV30 and TRBJ1-2; TRBD1 matches at 7 bases. V gave up 5 bases and J gave up 7 bases; unmatched junction bases: 10. Per the germline V gene, CDR1 is GTSNPN and CDR2 is SVGIG (reference sequence). The CDR3 loop spans 13 amino acids. CDR3 DNA sequence: TGTGCCTGGGGGAGGACAGGAAATAGTGGCTACACCTTC. Translation: CAWGRTGNSGYTF.

On this clone itself: Germline is not matched at one junction end, which may reflect a read error. The chain has TRBV14 and TRBJ2-4; no clear D. CDR3 length equals 11 residues. Germline values: CDR1 SGHDN, CDR2 FVKESK. CDR3 in DNA: TGTGCCAGCCCTTCAAAACTTTTTCATAACTTC. The encoded protein is CASPSKLFHNF.

The rearrangement joins TRBV5-1 to TRBJ2-7; 9 nucleotides line up with TRBD2. Germline V CDR1 and CDR2: SGHRS, YFSETQ. The CDR3 runs 15 residues. V lost 5 bases and J lost 6; bases outside the gene matches: 12. The CDR3 sequence is CASSAGGGTGAEQYF. CDR3 coding DNA: TGCGCCAGCAGTGCGGGGGGGGGAACAGGGGCCGAGCAGTACTTC.

This clone was counted a single time. This chain joins TRBV23-1 and TRBJ1-2; 10 nucleotides align to TRBD1. TRBV23-1 is an open reading frame whose function is uncertain. The CDR3 is made up of 14 amino acids. J lost 3 bases, V lost 10 bases, and 8 bases had no gene match. The CDR3 sequence is CATKRQGADYGYTF. For the CDR3, the DNA is TGCGCCACGAAGAGACAGGGGGCGGACTATGGCTACACCTTC.

V gene TRBV4-1 combines with J gene TRBJ1-1, with D tentatively TRBD1 (5 bases). This CDR3 is 14 amino acids long. Germline lookup yields CDR1 MGHRA and CDR2 YSYEKL. Trimming shortened V by 6 bases and J by 0 bases, and 11 bases separated the two germline ends. The CDR3 spells CASSQQALNTEAFF. The CDR3 DNA reads as TGCGCCAGCAGTCAACAGGCTTTGAACACTGAAGCTTTCTTT.

This clone was detected once. This chain links TRBV5-1 with TRBJ2-7; 11 nucleotides agree with TRBD1. Germline CDR1 SGHRS, CDR2 YFSETQ. Unmatched junction bases numbered 6, after V lost 4 bases and J lost 3 bases. The CDR3 totals 15 residues. The CDR3, as DNA: TGCGCCAGCAGCCCAGGACAGGGGGCGATCTACGAGCAGTACTTC. This codes for CASSPGQGAIYEQYF.

The chain has TRBV5-1 and TRBJ2-3, with 14 bases matching TRBD2. After removal of 0 bases from V and 3 bases from J, the junction contained 6 bases not matched to a gene. The V gene's germline CDR1 is SGHRS and CDR2 YFSETQ. CDR3 size: 18 residues. The CDR3 loop reads CASSLGLAGGIVTDTQYF. CDR3 nucleotide sequence: TGCGCCAGCAGCTTGGGACTAGCGGGAGGGATAGTGACAGATACGCAGTATTTT.

This clone appeared once. The gene calls are TRBV6-5 and TRBJ2-7, with D perhaps TRBD2 (7 bases). The CDR3 length is 15 residues. V lost 6 bases and J 6 bases, leaving 21 bases between the germline ends. Per germline, CDR1 MNHEY and CDR2 SVGAGI. CDR3 amino acids: CASSPTGGAASEQYF. CDR3 in DNA: TGTGCCAGCAGCCCCACGGGGGGCGCGGCCTCCGAGCAGTACTTC.

This clone was seen only a few times. The CDR3 region has the DNA TGTGCCAGCAGGGAAAGCGGAGTGGGCTACGAGCAGTACTTC. Translated, it gives CASRESGVGYEQYF. The V gene is TRBV6-1, the J gene TRBJ2-7, with D perhaps TRBD2 (5 bases). Trimming took off 6 bases at V and 3 bases at J, with 15 bases between the two ends. The CDR3 runs to 14 residues. Germline-derived CDR1 and CDR2 are MNHNS and SASEGT.

The rearrangement uses TRBV9 and TRBJ2-3, with D hard to call. CDR1 and CDR2 (germline): SGDLS, YYNGEE. The CDR3 is made up of 13 amino acids. Trimming took 4 bases from V and 3 from J, leaving 9 bases between them. CDR3 residues: CASSSQVTDTQYF. As DNA, the CDR3 is TGTGCCAGCAGCTCTCAGGTTACAGATACGCAGTATTTT.

The chain recombines TRBV10-2 with TRBJ2-7, with 11 bases matching TRBD2. The CDR3 extends over 17 amino acids. Trimming took 6 bases from V and 2 from J; bases not matched to a gene: 12. Germline CDR1 reads WSHSY; CDR2 reads SAAADI. CDR3 sequence reads: CASREGLADRLPYEQYF. In nucleotides, the CDR3 is TGCGCCAGCAGGGAGGGACTAGCGGACAGACTTCCCTACGAGCAGTACTTC.

The genes are TRBV9 and TRBJ2-5; possible D gene TRBD2, 6 bases. The CDR3 extends over 17 amino acids. Germline V CDR1 and CDR2: SGDLS, YYNGEE. Trimming shortened V by 0 bases and J by 2 bases, and 17 bases separated the two germline ends. The CDR3 region has the DNA TGTGCCAGCAGCGTAGGAGTTCATGGGGGAGGACAAGAGACCCAGTACTTC. Residues: CASSVGVHGGGQETQYF.

The CDR3 sequence: CAWSVRDTQYF. The CDR3 DNA is TGTGCCTGGAGTGTACGGGATACGCAGTATTTT. The chain employs TRBV30 and TRBJ2-3, with D unclear. V dropped 0 bases and J dropped 6 bases, with 4 bases sitting between them. The CDR3 has 11 amino acids. CDR1 is GTSNPN, CDR2 SVGIG, per germline (reference sequence).

The chain carries TRBV2 and TRBJ2-1; TRBD2 aligns across 9 bases. Germline-derived CDR1 and CDR2 are SNHLY and FYNNEI. After removal of 1 base from V and 4 bases from J, the junction contained 2 bases not matched to a gene. This CDR3 has 15 residues. The CDR3: CASSEGLAGYNEQFF. The CDR3 DNA sequence: TGTGCCAGCAGTGAAGGCCTAGCGGGGTACAATGAGCAGTTCTTC.

This clone occurred a few times. The genes are TRBV21-1 and TRBJ2-6; the table names TRBD1, a call not compared with the DNA. TRBV21-1 constitutes a pseudogene. The CDR3 has 22 amino acids. The CDR3: CASRKWDRADLAQSSGANVLTF. For the CDR3, the DNA is TGTGCCAGCAGAAAATGGGACAGGGCCGATTTGGCACAAAGCTCTGGGGCCAACGTCCTGACTTTC.

This rearrangement joins TRBV7-2 to TRBJ1-5, with a possible D match to TRBD1 (5 bases). Germline-derived CDR1 and CDR2 are SGHTA and FQGNSA. V lost 5 bases to trimming and J lost 0 bases, with 11 bases between them. This CDR3 is 15 amino acids long. The CDR3 reads CASSTGQHSNQPQHF. CDR3 in DNA: TGTGCCAGCAGCACCGGACAACATAGCAATCAGCCCCAGCATTTT. The complete variable domain, with remaining parts taken from reference TRBV7-2 and TRBJ1-5, reads GAGVSQSPSNKVTEKGKDVELRCDPISGHTALYWYRQSLGQGLEFLIYFQGNSAPDKSGLPSDRFSAERTGGSVSTLTIQRTQQEDSAVYLCASSTGQHSNQPQHFGDGTRLSIL.

This sequence joins TRBV7-2 and TRBJ2-2; D unresolved. The CDR3 has 12 residues. Trimming took off 3 bases at V and 6 bases at J, with 5 bases between the two ends. Germline values: CDR1 SGHTA, CDR2 FQGNSA. This CDR3 is CASSFRAGELFF. CDR3 nucleotide sequence: TGTGCCAGCAGCTTCCGGGCCGGGGAGCTGTTTTTT.

The chain joins TRBV29-1 to TRBJ2-7; 11 bases line up with TRBD2. The CDR3 is 14 residues long. Germline loops: CDR1 SQVTM, CDR2 ANQGSEA. J was trimmed by 7 bases and V by 5 bases; bases with no gene match: 10. The CDR3 nucleotides read TGCAGCGTTCAGTTACTAGCGGGAGCGAAAGAGCAGTACTTC. It encodes CSVQLLAGAKEQYF.

V and J are TRBV4-1 and TRBJ2-7, with D unresolved. This CDR3 has 13 amino acids. Germline values: CDR1 MGHRA, CDR2 YSYEKL. V was cut by 1 base and J by 3 bases, with 7 bases left in between. The CDR3 loop reads CASSQATFYEQYF. The DNA for the CDR3 is TGCGCCAGCAGCCAAGCTACTTTCTACGAGCAGTACTTC.

The V and J genes are TRBV5-3 and TRBJ1-2; a weak D match, TRBD1 (5 bases). TRBV5-3 is annotated as an ORF whose role is uncertain. CDR3 size: 13 residues. Trimming removed 5 bases from V and 4 bases from J, with 12 bases in between. CDR3 region: CARRKQGSYGYTF. The CDR3 DNA is TGTGCCAGAAGGAAGCAGGGATCCTATGGCTACACCTTC.

The genes are TRBV7-3 and TRBJ1-2; 12 bases line up with TRBD1. Trimming took 2 bases from V and 7 from J; bases not matched to a gene: 2. The germline gives CDR1 SGHTA, CDR2 FQGTGA. The CDR3 is 14 residues long. CDR3 in DNA: TGTGCCAGCAGCTTAGGGACAGGGGGCCCTGGCTACACCTTC. It codes for CASSLGTGGPGYTF.

This chain connects TRBV27 to TRBJ2-7, with 10 positions matching TRBD1. Trimming at V came to 2 bases and at J to 5 bases, leaving 3 bases not matched to a gene. The germline V gene has CDR1 MNHEY and CDR2 SMNVEV (reference sequence). There are 14 residues in the CDR3. CDR3 in amino acids: CASSLGTGADEQYF. CDR3 nucleotides: TGTGCCAGCAGTTTAGGGACAGGGGCGGACGAGCAGTACTTC.

The genes are TRBV19 and TRBJ1-5; tentatively, D is TRBD1 (5 bases). CDR1 is LNHDA, CDR2 SQIVND, per germline (reference sequence). Trimming pared 1 base from V and 3 bases from J, leaving 13 bases between. The CDR3 has 16 residues. This CDR3 reads CASSIVQGVDNQPQHF. CDR3 nucleotide sequence: TGTGCCAGTAGTATAGTGCAAGGGGTGGACAATCAGCCCCAGCATTTT.

The V and J genes are TRBV5-4 and TRBJ1-5; a weak D match, TRBD1 (5 bases). The germline V gene has CDR1 SGHNT and CDR2 YYREEE (reference sequence). Trimming left V 4 bases short and J 0 bases short, with 14 bases between. This CDR3 spans 16 amino acids. Here the CDR3 reads CASSTGGQTSNQPQHF. In nucleotides, the CDR3 is TGTGCCAGCAGCACGGGAGGACAAACTAGCAATCAGCCCCAGCATTTT.

In the case of this clone: Mismatch with germline at one junction end may stem from a read error. The rearrangement links TRBV7-7 to TRBJ2-3, with 14 bases aligning to TRBD2. The CDR3 consists of 15 residues. From germline, CDR1 is SSHAT and CDR2 FNYEAQ (reference sequence). Written as DNA, the CDR3 is TGTGCTAGCAGCTCGACTAGCGGGAGGGCAGATACGCAGTATTTT. Translating gives CASSSTSGRADTQYF.

The rearrangement uses TRBV6-6 and TRBJ1-2, with D possibly matching TRBD1 (5 bases). Germline V gene data show CDR1 as MNHNY and CDR2 as SVGAGI (reference sequence). The CDR3 spans 13 residues. V was pared by 6 bases and J by 8 bases, with 16 bases between. The CDR3 loop reads CASSRGGGWGYTF. CDR3 DNA sequence: TGTGCCAGCAGCCGAGGCGGGGGTTGGGGCTACACCTTC.